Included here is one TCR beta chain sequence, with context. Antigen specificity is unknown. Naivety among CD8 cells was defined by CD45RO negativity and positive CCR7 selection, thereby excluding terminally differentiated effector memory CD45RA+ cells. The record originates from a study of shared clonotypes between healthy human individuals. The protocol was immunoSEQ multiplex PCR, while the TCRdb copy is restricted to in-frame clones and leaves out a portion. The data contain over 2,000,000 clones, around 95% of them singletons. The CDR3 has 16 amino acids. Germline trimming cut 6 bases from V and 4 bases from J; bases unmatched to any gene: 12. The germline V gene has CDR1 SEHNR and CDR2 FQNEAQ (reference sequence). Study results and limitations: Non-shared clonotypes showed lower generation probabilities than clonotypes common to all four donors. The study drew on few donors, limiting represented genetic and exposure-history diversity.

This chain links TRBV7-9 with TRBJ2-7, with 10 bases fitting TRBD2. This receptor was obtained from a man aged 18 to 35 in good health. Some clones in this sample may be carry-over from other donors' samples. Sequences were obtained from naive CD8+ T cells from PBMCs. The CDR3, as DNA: TGTGCCAGCAGTCATTGGCCCGGGACTAGCGATTACGAGCAGTACTTC. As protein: CASSHWPGTSDYEQYF.